This TCR beta chain originates from a study of response to subunit inactivated influenza vaccine. Study outcomes and limitations: Every seasonal influenza vaccination brings in few new T cells, the authors suggested.

The CDR3 spans 14 residues. Trimming took off 6 bases at V and 7 bases at J, with 16 bases between the two ends. Each CDR3 protein gets one entry after TCRdb re-called the RT-PCR reads with MiXCR. The repertoire includes hundreds of thousands of distinct CDR3 sequences, about 14% of them detected once, and roughly 7.2% sits in the top ten. This clonotype was observed a single time. Its antigen remains unidentified. The receptor was derived from a man aged 45 to 65 who received an inactivated influenza vaccine. The chain employs TRBV12-3 or TRBV12-4 and TRBJ1-5, with unresolved D. The input for sequencing was PBMCs from blood, taken 14 days before vaccination. In DNA, the CDR3 is TGTGCCAGCAGCCTAGGGCTGGGCAGGCAGCCCCAGCATTTT. Translating it yields CASSLGLGRQPQHF.